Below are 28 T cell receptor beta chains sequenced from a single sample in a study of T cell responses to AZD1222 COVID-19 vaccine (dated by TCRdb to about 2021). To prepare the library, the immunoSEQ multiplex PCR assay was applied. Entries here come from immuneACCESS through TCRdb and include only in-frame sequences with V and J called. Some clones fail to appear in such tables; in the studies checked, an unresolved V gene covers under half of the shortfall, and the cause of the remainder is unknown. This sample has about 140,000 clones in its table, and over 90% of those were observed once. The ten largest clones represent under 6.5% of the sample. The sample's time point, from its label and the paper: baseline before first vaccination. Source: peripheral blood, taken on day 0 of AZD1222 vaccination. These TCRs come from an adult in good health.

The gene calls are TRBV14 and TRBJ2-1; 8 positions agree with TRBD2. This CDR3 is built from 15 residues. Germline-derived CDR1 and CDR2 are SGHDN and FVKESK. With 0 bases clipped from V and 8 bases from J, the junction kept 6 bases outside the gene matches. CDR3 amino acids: CASSQDQARGDEQFF. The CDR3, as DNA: TGTGCCAGCAGCCAAGATCAAGCGCGGGGGGATGAGCAGTTCTTC. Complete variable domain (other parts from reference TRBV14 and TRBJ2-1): EAGVTQFPSHSVIEKGQTVTLRCDPISGHDNLYWYRRVMGKEIKFLLHFVKESKQDESGMPNNRFLAERTGGTYSTLKVQPAELEDSGVYFCASSQDQARGDEQFFGPGTRLTVL.

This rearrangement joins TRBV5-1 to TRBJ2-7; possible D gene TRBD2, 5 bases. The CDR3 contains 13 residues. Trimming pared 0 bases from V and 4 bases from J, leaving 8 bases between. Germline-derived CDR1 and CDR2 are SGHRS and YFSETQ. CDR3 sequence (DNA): TGCGCCAGCAGCTTGGCAGCGGAATACGAGCAGTACTTC. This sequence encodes CASSLAAEYEQYF.

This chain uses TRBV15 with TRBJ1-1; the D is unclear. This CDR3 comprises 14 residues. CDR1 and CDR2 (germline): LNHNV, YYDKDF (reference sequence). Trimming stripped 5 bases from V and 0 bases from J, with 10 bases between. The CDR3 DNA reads TGTGCCACCAGCCGCCGCCGAGTGAACACTGAAGCTTTCTTT. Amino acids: CATSRRRVNTEAFF.

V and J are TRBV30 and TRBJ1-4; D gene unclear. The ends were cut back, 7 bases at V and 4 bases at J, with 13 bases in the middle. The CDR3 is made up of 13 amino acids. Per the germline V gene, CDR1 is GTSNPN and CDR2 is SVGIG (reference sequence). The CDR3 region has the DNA TGTGCCTTTACGGGAGAGGGTAATGAAAAACTGTTTTTT. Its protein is CAFTGEGNEKLFF.

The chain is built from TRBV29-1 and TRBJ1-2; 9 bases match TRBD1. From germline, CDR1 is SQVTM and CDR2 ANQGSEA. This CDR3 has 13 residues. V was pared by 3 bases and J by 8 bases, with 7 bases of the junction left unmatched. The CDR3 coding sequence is TGCAGCGTTGACACAGGGGGCGGGGAGGGCTACACCTTC. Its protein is CSVDTGGGEGYTF.

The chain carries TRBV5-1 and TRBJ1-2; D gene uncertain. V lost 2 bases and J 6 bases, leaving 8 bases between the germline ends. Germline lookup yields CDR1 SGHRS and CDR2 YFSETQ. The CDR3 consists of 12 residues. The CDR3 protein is CASSLEGNGYTF. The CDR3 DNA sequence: TGCGCCAGCAGCTTAGAAGGGAATGGCTACACCTTC.

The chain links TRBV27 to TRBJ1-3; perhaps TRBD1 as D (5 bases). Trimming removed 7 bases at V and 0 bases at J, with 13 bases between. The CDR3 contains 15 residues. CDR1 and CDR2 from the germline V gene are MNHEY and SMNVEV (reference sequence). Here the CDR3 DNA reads TGTGCCAGCAAGGAGTCGGGGGACTCTGGAAACACCATATATTTT. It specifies CASKESGDSGNTIYF.

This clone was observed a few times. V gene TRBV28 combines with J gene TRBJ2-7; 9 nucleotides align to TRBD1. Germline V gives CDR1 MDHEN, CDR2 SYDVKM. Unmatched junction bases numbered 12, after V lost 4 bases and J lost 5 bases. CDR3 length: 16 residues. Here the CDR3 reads CASSYSGTGNFNEQYF. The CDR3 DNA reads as TGTGCCAGCAGTTATTCCGGGACAGGGAATTTCAACGAGCAGTACTTC.

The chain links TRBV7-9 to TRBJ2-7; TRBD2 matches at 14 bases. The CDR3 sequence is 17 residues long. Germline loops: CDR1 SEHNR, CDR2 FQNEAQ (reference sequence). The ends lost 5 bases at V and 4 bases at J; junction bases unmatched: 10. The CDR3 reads CASSPRAGTSGSYEQYF. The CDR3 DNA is TGTGCCAGCAGCCCCCGGGCAGGGACTAGCGGGAGTTACGAGCAGTACTTC.

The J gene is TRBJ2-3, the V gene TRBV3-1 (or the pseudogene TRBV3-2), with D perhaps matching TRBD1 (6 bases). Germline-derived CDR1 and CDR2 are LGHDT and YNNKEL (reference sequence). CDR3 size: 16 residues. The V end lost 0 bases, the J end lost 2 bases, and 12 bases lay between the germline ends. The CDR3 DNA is TGTGCCAGCAGCCAAGAGTCTGGGGGACACACAGATACGCAGTATTTT. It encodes CASSQESGGHTDTQYF.

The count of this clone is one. The CDR3 sequence is CASSLDGLAGTTDTQYF. In nucleotides, the CDR3 is TGTGCCAGCAGCTTAGACGGACTAGCGGGAACAACAGATACGCAGTATTTT. The chain couples TRBV7-2 to TRBJ2-3; 12 positions agree with TRBD2. Germline CDR1 reads SGHTA; CDR2 reads FQGNSA. This CDR3 has 17 amino acids. The V segment lost 1 base and the J segment 3 bases; nucleotides outside the gene matches: 5.

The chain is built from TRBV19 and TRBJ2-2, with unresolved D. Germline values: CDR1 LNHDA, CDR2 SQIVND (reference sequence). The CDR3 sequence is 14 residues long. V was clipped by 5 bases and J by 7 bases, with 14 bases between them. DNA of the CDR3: TGTGCCAGTAGTTACCAGTCTGGCGGCGGGGAGCTGTTTTTT. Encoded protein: CASSYQSGGGELFF.

The DNA for the CDR3 is TGTGCCAGCAGCTCTAATTCGGTACGGACAGGGCGAAGATGGTATGGCTACACCTTC. It encodes CASSSNSVRTGRRWYGYTF. The genes are TRBV7-2 and TRBJ1-2, with 8 bases that match TRBD1. Germline loops: CDR1 SGHTA, CDR2 FQGNSA. This CDR3 has 19 amino acids. Trimming took 4 bases from V and 5 from J; bases not matched to a gene: 21. Looking up the rest from reference TRBV7-2 and TRBJ1-2 gives the full variable domain: GAGVSQSPSNKVTEKGKDVELRCDPISGHTALYWYRQSLGQGLEFLIYFQGNSAPDKSGLPSDRFSAERTGGSVSTLTIQRTQQEDSAVYLCASSSNSVRTGRRWYGYTFGSGTRLTVV.

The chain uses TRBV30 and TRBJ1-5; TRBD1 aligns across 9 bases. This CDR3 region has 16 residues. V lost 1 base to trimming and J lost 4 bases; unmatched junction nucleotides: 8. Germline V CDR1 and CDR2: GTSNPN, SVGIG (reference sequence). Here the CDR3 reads CAWSDKGTGPNQPQHF. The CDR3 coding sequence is TGTGCCTGGAGTGATAAAGGGACAGGGCCAAATCAGCCCCAGCATTTT. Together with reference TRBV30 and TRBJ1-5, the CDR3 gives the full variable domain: SQTIHQWPATLVQPVGSPLSLECTVEGTSNPNLYWYRQAAGRGLQLLFYSVGIGQISSEVPQNLSASRPQDRQFILSSKKLLLSDSGFYLCAWSDKGTGPNQPQHFGDGTRLSIL.

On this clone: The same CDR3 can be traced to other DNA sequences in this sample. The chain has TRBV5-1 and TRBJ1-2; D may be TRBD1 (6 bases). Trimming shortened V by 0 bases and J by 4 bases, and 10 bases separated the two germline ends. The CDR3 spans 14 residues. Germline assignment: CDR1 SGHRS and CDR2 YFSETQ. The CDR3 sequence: CASSLDRDSYGYTF. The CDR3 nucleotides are TGCGCCAGCAGCTTGGACAGGGATAGCTATGGCTACACCTTC.

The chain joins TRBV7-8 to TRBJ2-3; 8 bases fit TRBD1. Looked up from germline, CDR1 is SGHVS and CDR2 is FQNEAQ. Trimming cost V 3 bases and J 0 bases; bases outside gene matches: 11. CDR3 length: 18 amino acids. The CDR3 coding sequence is TGTGCCAGCAGCTTCGGACAGGGCCCTTCCCCTAGCACAGATACGCAGTATTTT. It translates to CASSFGQGPSPSTDTQYF.

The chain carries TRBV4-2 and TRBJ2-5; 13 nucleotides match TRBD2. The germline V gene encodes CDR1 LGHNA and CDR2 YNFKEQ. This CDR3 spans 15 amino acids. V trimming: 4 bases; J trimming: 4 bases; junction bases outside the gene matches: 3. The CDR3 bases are TGTGCCAGCAGCCGAGGACTAGCGGGGGCAGAGACCCAGTACTTC. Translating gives CASSRGLAGAETQYF.

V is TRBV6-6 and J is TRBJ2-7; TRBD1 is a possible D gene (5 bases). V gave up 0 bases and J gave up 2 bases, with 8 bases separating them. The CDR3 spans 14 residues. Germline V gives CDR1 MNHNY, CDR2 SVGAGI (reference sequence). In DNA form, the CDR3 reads TGTGCCAGCAGTTACTCACTGGGGCCCTACGAGCAGTACTTC. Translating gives CASSYSLGPYEQYF.

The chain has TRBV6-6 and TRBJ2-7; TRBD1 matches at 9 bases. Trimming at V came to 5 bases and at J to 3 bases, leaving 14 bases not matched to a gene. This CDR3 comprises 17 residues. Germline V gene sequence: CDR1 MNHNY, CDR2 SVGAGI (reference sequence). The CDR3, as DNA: TGTGCCAGCAGTCCAGGCATATTAGGACAGGGGAGCTACGAGCAGTACTTC. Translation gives CASSPGILGQGSYEQYF.

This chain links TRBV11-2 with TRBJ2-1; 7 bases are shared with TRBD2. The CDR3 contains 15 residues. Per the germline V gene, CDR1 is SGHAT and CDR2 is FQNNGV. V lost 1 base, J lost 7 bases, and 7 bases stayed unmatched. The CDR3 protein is CASSLVGLDMNEQFF. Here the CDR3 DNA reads TGTGCCAGCAGCTTAGTCGGACTAGATATGAATGAGCAGTTCTTC.

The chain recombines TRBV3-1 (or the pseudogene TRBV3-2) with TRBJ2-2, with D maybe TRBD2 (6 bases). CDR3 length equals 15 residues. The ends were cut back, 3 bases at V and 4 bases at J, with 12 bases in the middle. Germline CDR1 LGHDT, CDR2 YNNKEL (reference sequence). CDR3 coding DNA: TGTGCCAGCAGCCACCCGGGACTGATCACCGGGGAGCTGTTTTTT. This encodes CASSHPGLITGELFF.

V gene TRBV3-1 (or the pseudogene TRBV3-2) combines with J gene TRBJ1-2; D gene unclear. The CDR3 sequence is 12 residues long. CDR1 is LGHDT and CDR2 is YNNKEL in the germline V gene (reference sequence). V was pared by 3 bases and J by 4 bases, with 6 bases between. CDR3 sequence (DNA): TGTGCCAGCAGCCAGGATCCCTATGGCTACACCTTC. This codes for CASSQDPYGYTF.

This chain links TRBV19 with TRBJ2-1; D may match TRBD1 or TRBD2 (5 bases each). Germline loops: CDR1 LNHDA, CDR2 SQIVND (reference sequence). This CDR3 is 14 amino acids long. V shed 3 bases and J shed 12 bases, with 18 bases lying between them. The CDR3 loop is CASSIWGRESGQFF. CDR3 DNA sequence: TGTGCCAGTAGTATTTGGGGACGGGAATCCGGGCAGTTCTTC. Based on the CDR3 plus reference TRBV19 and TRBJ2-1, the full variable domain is DGGITQSPKYLFRKEGQNVTLSCEQNLNHDAMYWYRQDPGQGLRLIYYSQIVNDFQKGDIAEGYSVSREKKESFPLTVTSAQKNPTAFYLCASSIWGRESGQFFGPGTRLTVL.

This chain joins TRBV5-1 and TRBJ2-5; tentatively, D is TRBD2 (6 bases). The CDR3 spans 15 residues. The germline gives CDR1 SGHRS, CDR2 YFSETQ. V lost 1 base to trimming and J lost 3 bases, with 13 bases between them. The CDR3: CASSLRLAPEETQYF. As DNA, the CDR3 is TGCGCCAGCAGCTTGCGGCTAGCGCCAGAAGAGACCCAGTACTTC.

The CDR3 DNA is TGTGCCAGCAGTTTACAGGATAATGAAAAACTGTTTTTT. This translates into CASSLQDNEKLFF. V usage is TRBV12-3 or TRBV12-4 and J usage is TRBJ1-4, with no clear D. V was cut by 2 bases and J by 4 bases, with 5 bases left in between. The CDR3 contains 13 residues.

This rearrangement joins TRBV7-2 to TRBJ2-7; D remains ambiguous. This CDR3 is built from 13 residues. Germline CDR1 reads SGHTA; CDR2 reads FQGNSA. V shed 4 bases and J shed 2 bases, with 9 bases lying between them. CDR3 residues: CASSSIATYEQYF. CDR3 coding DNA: TGTGCCAGCAGCTCAATAGCCACCTACGAGCAGTACTTC.

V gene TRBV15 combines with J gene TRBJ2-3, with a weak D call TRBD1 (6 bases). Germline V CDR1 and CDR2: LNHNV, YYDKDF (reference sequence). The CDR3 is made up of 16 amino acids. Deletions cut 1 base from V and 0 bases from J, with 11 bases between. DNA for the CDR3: TGTGCCACCAGCAGAGCTCAGGACAGCAGCACAGATACGCAGTATTTT. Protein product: CATSRAQDSSTDTQYF. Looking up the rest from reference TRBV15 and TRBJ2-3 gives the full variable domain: DAMVIQNPRYQVTQFGKPVTLSCSQTLNHNVMYWYQQKSSQAPKLLFHYYDKDFNNEADTPDNFQSRRPNTSFCFLDIRSPGLGDTAMYLCATSRAQDSSTDTQYFGPGTRLTVL.

CDR3 in DNA: TGTGCCAGCTCACCGGTGAGAGCCTACAATGAGCAGTTCTTC. This codes for CASSPVRAYNEQFF. The V gene is TRBV18, the J gene TRBJ2-1; D gene ambiguous. V was trimmed by 3 bases and J by 2 bases, leaving 8 bases between them. The CDR3 totals 14 residues. Germline V lookup: CDR1 KGHSH, CDR2 LQKENI.